This entry describes one T cell receptor (beta chain). Trimming took 0 bases from V and 5 from J, leaving 18 bases between them. This CDR3 is built from 16 residues. Germline-derived CDR1 and CDR2 are SGHRS and YFSETQ. Data came from immunoSEQ multiplex PCR; TCRdb stores just in-frame clones and leaves some out. This table holds 65,000 to 75,000 clones, approximately 80% found once. The data were taken from a study of blood T cell repertoires in COVID-19. Study context: Sample material is recorded as cDNA or gDNA derived from T cells, B-cell-depleted T cells, or PBMCs.

The material sequenced was peripheral blood. The TCR sequence derives from a human donor in a cohort sampled during active COVID-19. The rearrangement links TRBV5-1 to TRBJ2-7, with D unclear. DNA of the CDR3: TGCGCCAGCAGCTTGGGTGGGCAATTTCGGTCCGACGAGCAGTACTTC. It codes for CASSLGGQFRSDEQYF.